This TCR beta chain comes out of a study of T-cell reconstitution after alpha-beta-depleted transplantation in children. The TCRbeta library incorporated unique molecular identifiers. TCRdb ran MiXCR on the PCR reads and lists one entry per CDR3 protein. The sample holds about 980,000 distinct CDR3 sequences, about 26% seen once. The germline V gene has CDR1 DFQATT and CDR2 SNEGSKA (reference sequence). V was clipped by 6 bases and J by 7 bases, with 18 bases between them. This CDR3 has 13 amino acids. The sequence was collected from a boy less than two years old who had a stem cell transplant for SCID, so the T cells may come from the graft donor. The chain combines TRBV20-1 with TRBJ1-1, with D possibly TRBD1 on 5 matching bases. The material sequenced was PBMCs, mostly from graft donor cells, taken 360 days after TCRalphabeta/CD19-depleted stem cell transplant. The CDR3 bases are TGCAGTGCAGGGGTAGGGGAGAATGGTGAAGCTTTCTTT. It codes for CSAGVGENGEAFF.